A selection of T cell receptor beta chains follows, all from one sample in a study of response to subunit inactivated influenza vaccine. MiXCR was run by TCRdb on the RT-PCR reads, yielding one entry per CDR3 protein. The table shows some 850,000 distinct CDR3 sequences, with about 18% occurring only once. The material sequenced was PBMCs from blood, taken less than 6 days after vaccination. The receptors stem from a man between 50 and 59 years old who received an inactivated influenza vaccine. Each CDR3 is given with its conserved first and last residue. Each record gives: V gene, clone size, CDR3 length, J gene, D gene, CDR3 protein, CDR3 DNA. D genes are given only for firm matches. Only part of the rows carry a size: once, few, many, or a class if the clone is expanded.

TRBV7-7	few	13	TRBJ2-1	NA	CASSFARANEQFF	TGTGCCAGCAGCTTCGCCAGGGCAAATGAGCAGTTCTTC
TRBV12-3/TRBV12-4	few	13	TRBJ1-2	TRBD1	CASKITGGDGYTF	TGTGCCAGCAAAATCACAGGGGGCGACGGCTACACCTTC
TRBV4-3	few	14	TRBJ2-3	NA	CASSQGSSTDTQYF	TGCGCCAGCAGCCAAGGTAGCAGCACAGATACGCAGTATTTT
TRBV5-1	few	17	TRBJ2-1	TRBD2	CASRGLAGETSYNEQFF	TGCGCCAGCCGAGGACTAGCGGGGGAGACTTCCTACAATGAGCAGTTCTTC
TRBV7-2	NA	15	TRBJ2-7	TRBD2	CASSLHGGSSYEQYF	TGTGCCAGCAGCTTACATGGCGGGAGTTCCTACGAGCAGTACTTC
TRBV7-9	few	15	TRBJ2-5	NA	CASSLAPRERGTQYF	TGTGCCAGCAGCTTAGCCCCCCGAGAGAGGGGGACCCAGTACTTC
TRBV20-1	few	16	TRBJ2-7	TRBD2	CSARDHGGRAQYEQYF	TGCAGTGCTAGAGATCATGGCGGGAGGGCCCAATACGAGCAGTACTTC
TRBV29-1	NA	14	TRBJ2-1	NA	CSVTLGGQRNEQFF	TGCAGCGTGACCCTGGGGGGCCAGAGGAATGAGCAGTTCTTC
TRBV6-1	many	15	TRBJ2-1	TRBD2	CASSRGLAGVDEQFF	TGTGCCAGCAGCAGGGGACTAGCGGGAGTTGATGAGCAGTTCTTC
TRBV15	NA	17	TRBJ2-5	NA	CATSVSPPRGGQETQYF	TGTGCCACCAGCGTATCTCCCCCTCGGGGCGGACAAGAGACCCAGTACTTC
TRBV28	NA	16	TRBJ2-5	TRBD2	CASSPRTSGTQETQYF	TGTGCCAGCAGTCCTCGGACTAGCGGGACCCAAGAGACCCAGTACTTC
TRBV6-2/TRBV6-3	NA	20	TRBJ2-3	TRBD2	CASSRPSGTSGMRSTDTQYF	TGTGCCAGCAGTCGCCCCTCCGGGACTAGCGGGATGCGTAGCACAGATACGCAGTATTTT
TRBV12-3/TRBV12-4	NA	13	TRBJ1-1	NA	CASMVSTNTEAFF	TGTGCCAGCATGGTAAGCACGAACACTGAAGCTTTCTTT
TRBV27	NA	15	TRBJ1-1	TRBD1	CASSLSTGGNTEAFF	TGTGCCAGCAGTTTATCGACAGGGGGAAACACTGAAGCTTTCTTT
TRBV20-1	few	13	TRBJ2-5	NA	CSAWGGQQETQYF	TGCAGTGCCTGGGGCGGACAGCAAGAGACCCAGTACTTC
TRBV29-1	few	10	TRBJ2-1	NA	CSVLQGWQFF	TGCAGCGTGCTACAGGGATGGCAGTTCTTC
TRBV5-6	many	15	TRBJ2-7	NA	CASSADPYPSYEQYF	TGTGCCAGCAGCGCCGACCCGTACCCCTCTTACGAGCAGTACTTC
TRBV6-5	NA	16	TRBJ2-1	TRBD2	CASSFRLAGAYNEQFF	TGTGCCAGCAGTTTCCGACTAGCGGGGGCCTACAATGAGCAGTTCTTC
TRBV10-3	NA	14	TRBJ1-2	NA	CAISGGLQTGGYTF	TGTGCCATCAGTGGGGGACTGCAAACCGGCGGCTACACCTTC
TRBV12-3/TRBV12-4	few	15	TRBJ2-1	TRBD2	CATSPGLAGDNEQFF	TGTGCCACCTCCCCGGGACTAGCGGGTGACAATGAGCAGTTCTTC
TRBV6-1	few	13	TRBJ2-7	TRBD2	CASRTSGGGEQYF	TGTGCCAGCAGGACGTCGGGGGGAGGTGAGCAGTACTTC
TRBV7-2	few	15	TRBJ2-2	TRBD1	CASSLMRGPVGELFF	TGTGCCAGCAGCTTGATGAGGGGGCCGGTCGGGGAGCTGTTTTTT
TRBV5-1	few	18	TRBJ2-2	NA	CASSLFDPGRRVTGELFF	TGCGCCAGCAGCTTGTTTGATCCGGGACGAAGGGTCACCGGGGAGCTGTTTTTT
TRBV7-9	NA	15	TRBJ2-1	NA	CASSRRGAIVDEQFF	TGTGCCAGCAGCCGCCGGGGGGCGATAGTTGATGAGCAGTTCTTC
TRBV11-3	NA	13	TRBJ1-1	NA	CASSFGEDTEAFF	TGTGCCAGCAGCTTTGGGGAGGACACTGAAGCTTTCTTT
TRBV2	NA	12	TRBJ2-7	NA	CASSETEDEQYF	TGTGCCAGCAGTGAAACCGAGGACGAGCAGTACTTC
TRBV11-2	NA	14	TRBJ2-1	NA	CASTLSGSYNEQFF	TGTGCCAGCACCCTCAGCGGTAGCTACAATGAGCAGTTCTTC
TRBV12-3/TRBV12-4	NA	13	TRBJ2-1	TRBD2	CASSSPGGGTQFF	TGTGCCAGCAGTTCCCCTGGGGGGGGGACCCAGTTCTTC
TRBV7-2	NA	15	TRBJ2-7	NA	CASSETGSSSYEQYF	TGTGCCAGCAGCGAAACAGGATCTAGCTCCTACGAGCAGTACTTC
TRBV18	NA	15	TRBJ1-1	NA	CASSPLDSPNTEAFF	TGTGCCAGCTCACCACTTGACTCCCCAAACACTGAAGCTTTCTTT
TRBV19	few	13	TRBJ1-5	NA	CASSDRRNQPQHF	TGTGCCAGTAGTGACAGGCGAAATCAGCCCCAGCATTTT
TRBV30	few	12	TRBJ2-7	NA	CAWRGSSYEQYF	TGTGCCTGGAGGGGGAGCTCCTACGAGCAGTACTTC
TRBV7-8	many	14	TRBJ2-2	NA	CASSPGPHTGELFF	TGTGCCAGCAGCCCCGGGCCACACACCGGGGAGCTGTTTTTT
TRBV10-3	few	15	TRBJ2-1	TRBD1	CAISDSTGGYNEQFF	TGTGCCATCAGTGATTCCACAGGGGGCTACAATGAGCAGTTCTTC
TRBV6-2/TRBV6-3	few	14	TRBJ2-7	TRBD1	CASSYSTGKYEQYF	TGTGCCAGCAGTTACTCGACAGGGAAATACGAGCAGTACTTC
TRBV4-3	many	14	TRBJ2-5	TRBD1	CASSRYRGTKTQYF	TGCGCCAGCAGCCGATACAGGGGGACAAAGACCCAGTACTTC
TRBV5-1	few	15	TRBJ2-7	TRBD2	CASSPGGTSSYEQYF	TGCGCCAGCAGCCCGGGGGGGACTAGCTCCTACGAGCAGTACTTC
TRBV3-1	few	15	TRBJ2-1	TRBD2	CASSQFTSGRGEQFF	TGTGCCAGCAGCCAATTTACTAGCGGGAGAGGTGAGCAGTTCTTC
TRBV5-1	few	17	TRBJ2-3	TRBD2	CASRRAGGAVGTDTQYF	TGCGCCAGCAGACGAGCGGGGGGTGCTGTGGGCACAGATACGCAGTATTTT
TRBV7-2	few	12	TRBJ2-1	NA	CASSFDGYEQFF	TGTGCCAGCAGCTTCGATGGGTATGAGCAGTTCTTC
TRBV7-2	NA	15	TRBJ1-5	TRBD1	CASSLFSDRGQPQHF	TGTGCCAGCAGCTTATTTTCGGACAGGGGACAGCCCCAGCATTTT
TRBV10-3	NA	14	TRBJ2-3	TRBD1	CAISGQGAPDTQYF	TGTGCCATCAGCGGACAGGGGGCTCCAGATACGCAGTATTTT